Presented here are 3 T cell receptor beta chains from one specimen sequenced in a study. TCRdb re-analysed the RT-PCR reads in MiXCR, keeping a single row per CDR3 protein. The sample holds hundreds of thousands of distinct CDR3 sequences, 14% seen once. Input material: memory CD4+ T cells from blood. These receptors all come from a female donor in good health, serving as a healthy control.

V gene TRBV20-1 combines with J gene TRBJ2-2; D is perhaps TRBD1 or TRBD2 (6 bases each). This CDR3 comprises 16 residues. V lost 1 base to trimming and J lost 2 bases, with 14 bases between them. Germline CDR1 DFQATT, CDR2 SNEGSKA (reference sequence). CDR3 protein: CSARGFGGTNTGELFF. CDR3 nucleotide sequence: TGCAGTGCTAGAGGGTTTGGGGGGACAAACACCGGGGAGCTGTTTTTT.

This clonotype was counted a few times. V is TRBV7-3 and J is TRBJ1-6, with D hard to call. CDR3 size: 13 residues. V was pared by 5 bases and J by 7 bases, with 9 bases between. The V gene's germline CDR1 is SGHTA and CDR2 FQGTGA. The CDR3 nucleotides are TGTGCCAGCAGCCTAGTCCAAAATTCACCCCTCCACTTT. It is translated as CASSLVQNSPLHF. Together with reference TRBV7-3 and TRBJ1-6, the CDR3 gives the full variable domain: GAGVSQTPSNKVTEKGKYVELRCDPISGHTALYWYRQSLGQGPEFLIYFQGTGAADDSGLPNDRFFAVRPEGSVSTLKIQRTERGDSAVYLCASSLVQNSPLHFGNGTRLTVT.

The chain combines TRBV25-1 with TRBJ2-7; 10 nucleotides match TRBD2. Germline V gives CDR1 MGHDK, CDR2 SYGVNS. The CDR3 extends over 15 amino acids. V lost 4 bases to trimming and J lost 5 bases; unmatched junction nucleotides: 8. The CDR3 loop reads CASSAIAGGFNEQYF. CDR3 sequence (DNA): TGTGCCAGCAGTGCCATAGCGGGAGGCTTTAACGAGCAGTACTTC.